This T cell receptor beta chain was documented in a study of blood T cell repertoires in COVID-19. In the study overall: From the United States, Italy and Spain came samples of acute and convalescent COVID-19. Sources were T cells, B-cell-depleted T cells, or PBMCs; the material itself was cDNA or gDNA.

TCRdb keeps only in-frame clones here, not all; method: immunoSEQ multiplex PCR. The table has 45,000 to 70,000 clones, about nine tenths seen once. V was clipped by 5 bases and J by 4 bases; unmatched bases: 5. This CDR3 spans 13 amino acids. Per the germline V gene, CDR1 is GTSNPN and CDR2 is SVGIG (reference sequence). This TCR was recovered from a woman at least 80 years old with COVID-19, enrolled during active disease. The chain employs TRBV30 and TRBJ2-3, with 8 bases that match TRBD1. Sequencing was carried out using peripheral blood. CDR3 DNA: TGTGCCTGGTCCGGGACAGGCCCAGATACGCAGTATTTT. Translating gives CAWSGTGPDTQYF.